This T cell receptor beta chain appears in the sequencing data of a study of T cells after yellow fever vaccination. Study observations and caveats: Post-booster repertoires contained most primary-vaccination clones again (about 95% CD4, around 89% CD8).

There are 13 residues in the CDR3. The germline V gene has CDR1 SEHNR and CDR2 FQNEAQ (reference sequence). Deletions cut 1 base from V and 6 bases from J, with 8 bases between. This clonotype has ten or more counts. Its target is not known. TCRdb re-analysed the 5' RACE reads in MiXCR, keeping a single row per CDR3 protein. The table includes tens of thousands of distinct CDR3 sequences, less than 8.5% detected once. The sample here was CD8+ T cells sorted from PBMCs, taken 15 days after the yellow fever booster vaccination. The chain uses TRBV7-9 and TRBJ2-3, with no clear D. This sequence originates from a young man who received the YFV17D yellow fever vaccine. The CDR3, as DNA: TGTGCCAGCAGCTTAGTAGTTCGCGATACGCAGTATTTT. It codes for CASSLVVRDTQYF.